Reported below is one T cell receptor (beta chain). There is no known antigen for this receptor. One end of the junction is discordant with germline, which a read error may explain. Receptor amplification or capture employed the immunoSEQ multiplex PCR assay. For the multiplex PCR, a mixture combining 60 forward primers for TCR Vbeta segments and 13 reverse primers for TCR Jbeta segments was used. Amplification of the CDR3 region of rearranged TCR beta genes was performed with a multiplex PCR assay on genomic DNA. The amplified TCR beta libraries were sequenced on the Illumina HiSeq System as 87-base-pair reads. Regarding the original processing steps: A later analysis tallied approximately 87 million unique TCR beta chains across the 640 or so repertoires, and approximately 12 million of those chains were shared by two or more donors. To remove PCR and sequencing errors, raw reads were error-corrected and collapsed into unique sequences using a nearest-neighbor algorithm that merged closely related sequences. Alignment of CDR3 sequences to IMGT reference sequences was used to assign V, D and J gene segments. For a sequence to be retained, at least a six-nucleotide match to both a V gene segment and a J gene segment was required. Rearrangements were classified as productive when the CDR3 lacked stop codons and remained in frame with V and J, and all other rearrangements were classified as non-productive. Following IMGT convention, CDR3 was defined as the stretch from the second conserved V-encoded cysteine to the conserved J-encoded phenylalanine. Sequences without an unambiguous match to a single V gene segment were excluded from the earlier analysis of 450 to 650 of the donors. An earlier analysis of a few hundred of the donors called V segments functional above 56.7% productive rearrangements and segregating when the between-donor standard deviation exceeded 5%. A statistical classification framework was developed to diagnose cytomegalovirus status using the catalog of TCR beta chain sequences. V and J gene assignment, in a later analysis, came from comparing TCR nucleotide sequences with IMGT/GENE-DB human TR gene sequences. The TCRdist pipeline was used in a later analysis to assign CDR3 sequences and most-parsimonious VDJ recombination scenarios. In a later analysis, every TCR beta chain was defined by the combination of its CDR3 amino acid sequence and its V-gene family, and reads without a unique V-gene family were dropped. To address suspected cross-contamination and a sequencing artifact, a later analysis removed roughly 640 highly shared, low-generation-probability nucleotide sequences. In a later analysis, a clonal expansion index for each public chain was calculated from normalized within-repertoire ranks of inferred template counts. A later analysis computed generation probabilities with a VDJ recombination model fitted to out-of-frame rearrangements, and checked the results against IGoR. In a later analysis, TCR-TCR, TCR-HLA and TCR-CMV co-occurrence was scored with hypergeometric tests, and a repertoire-size bias correction was applied to TCR pairs. In a later analysis, false discovery rates were estimated by permuting HLA or CMV assignments 20 times. A later analysis grouped co-occurring TCRs with DBSCAN, adding TCRdist sequence similarity when clustering within HLA-allele-positive subsets. For co-occurrence clustering, repertoires with fewer than 30,000 or more than 120,000 public chains were excluded, along with several repertoires with anomalous nucleotide sharing. TCRdb provides this immuneACCESS table in a form limited to in-frame rearrangements. Some clones are lacking; in checked studies, under half of them reflect an unresolved V gene, and why the rest are absent is not known. Clone size and the V and J calls come from that table; the DNA yielded D and trimming. Recorded for this sample are roughly 150,000 clones; 84% of them occurred a single time. The top ten hold approximately 2.7% of the sample.

These data originate in a study of cytomegalovirus exposure and HLA in healthy donors (TCRdb year 2017). Regarding the research as a whole: An earlier analysis of several hundred of the donors reported about 250 Gb of sequence data and approximately 110 million unique TCR beta sequences from roughly 180 million T cells. Across roughly 420 genotyped donors of the cohort, an average of approximately 200,000 unique TCR beta nucleotide sequences per donor were sequenced, and around 20% of those sequences were non-productive. Donor age, sex, ethnicity and CMV serostatus were collected together with the repertoire data. In addition to the first cohort of approximately 650 subjects, a separate validation cohort of 130 or so different subjects was used. To study patterns of TCR occurrence, a later analysis re-analyzed previously published TCR beta repertoires from hundreds of donors and added high-resolution HLA genotyping. Approximately 300 gigabases of sequencing data and roughly 80 million unique TCR sequences made up an early release that covered over 550 HLA-typed donors. The number of donors typed differed by locus, with about 629-630 for A, B, C, DRB1 and DQB1, 522 for DQA1, 600 to 610 for DPA1, and some 450 for DPB1. The study aimed to test whether cataloging public T cell receptors could reveal signatures of past pathogen exposure. The study combined high-throughput TCR immunosequencing, statistical association of individual TCRs with disease status, and machine learning to predict cytomegalovirus infection status. Every discovery cohort repertoire had been produced on one sequencing platform. A handful of DR-DQ haplotypes were handled as single units for association and clustering because linkage in the cohort was strong. Rather than drawing on any new phenotypic data, the later analysis identified candidate immune exposures from TCR beta sequences and the way those sequences occurred across donors. Among the roughly 380 genotyped donors, more than 70% belonged to the genetic ancestry cluster associated with self-reported Caucasian donors. Using immunosequencing, the study profiled T cell repertoires from 666 subjects and related those repertoires to cytomegalovirus serostatus. In an earlier analysis of around 540 of the donors, high-throughput TCR beta sequencing was used to judge whether each TCR beta V gene segment behaved as functional or pseudogenic. Genome-wide SNP genotypes for about 55% of the roughly 670 donors were used in a later genetic analysis, which treated that subset as a discovery cohort. HLA typing included class I and class II loci at four-digit resolution.

In total, roughly 670 healthy bone marrow donors made up the cohort. Cohort members were all nominally healthy when sampled, although unrecorded immune exposures were likely present. The donor tested CMV seronegative and was one of the 352 seronegative cohort members. A peripheral blood sample was collected from each donor, and TCR beta sequencing was performed on peripheral blood mononuclear cells. Genomic DNA extraction from the blood cell samples was performed with the Qiagen DNeasy Blood Extraction Kit. Results and caveats for the whole study, not just this receptor: Presence/absence analyses assumed roughly uniform sequencing depth across donors, an assumption that may not hold. A few of the identified cytomegalovirus-associated TCR beta chains were confirmed in vitro to be specific for cytomegalovirus antigens. The classifier was reported to diagnose cytomegalovirus status with high specificity and sensitivity in both the original cohort and the validation cohort. A cluster of highly shared sequence variants was judged likely to be a technical artifact of the sequencing pipeline. Most CMV-associated TCR beta chains appeared to be HLA-restricted in a later analysis, and the HLA associations seemed to be driven largely by CMV exposure. A later analysis associated around 16,000 TCR beta sequences with specific HLA alleles at a false discovery rate of 0.05. In a later genetic analysis, a missense DCLRE1C variant was associated with V-gene and J-gene trimming of TCR beta chains, and the association was replicated in an independent cohort. According to a later analysis, TCR association rates differed among HLA loci, with DRB1 alleles showing the most associated TCRs and HLA-C alleles showing the fewest. The study gave a list of 150 to 200 TCR beta chains associated with cytomegalovirus. Compared with the approximately 720-donor mean, donors in an Asian-associated ancestry cluster had fewer N-insertions in productive TCRs, according to a later genetic analysis. According to the authors, the approach could potentially be generalized to other disease states and immunological phenotypes. Assigning TCR associations to individual alleles was difficult when HLA alleles, especially DR and DQ, strongly co-occurred. For the cohort, immune exposure information was limited to CMV serostatus. An earlier analysis of 450 to 750 of the donors showed that most TCR beta V segments appeared in productive rearrangements either about 87% or about 30% of the time, which broadly matched IMGT annotations. In a later analysis, HLA-associated TCR beta chains showed more clonal expansion and lower generation probabilities than non-associated chains that were equally common. Linkage disequilibrium might explain the correlated functional status among segregating V segments, but an unknown experimental factor could not be ruled out. Because HLA typing was missing for some donors at each locus, association tests included only the typed subset. This cohort had only TCR beta chains sequenced, and the lack of alpha or paired-chain data limited which features could be detected. Most TCR sequences were observed very rarely across donors, whereas some public TCRs were present in many individuals. A further reported finding was that TCR beta sequences accurately predicted the HLA-A and HLA-B alleles for most subjects in the first cohort. Because counts were too low, some 17 rarely observed V segments, including chromosome 9 orphons, were left out of the earlier analysis of some 640 of the donors. Several of the top co-occurrence clusters appeared to be linked to parvovirus B19, influenza, CMV and Epstein-Barr virus, according to a later analysis.

This receptor was identified in a boy younger than 10 in good health and CMV-seronegative. Sequencing was performed on PBMCs.

The nucleotide sequence is given as TGCGCCGGCAGCTTGGCATGGGGTAGCGGGGAAGACAATGAGCAGTTCTTC. Translated, this gives CAGSLAWGSGEDNEQFF. Rearrangement joined TRBV5-1 to TRBJ2-1, with 8 junctional bases fitting TRBD2. CDR1 and CDR2 were assigned from the germline V gene as SGHRS and YFSETQ. There are 17 amino acids in the CDR3, from cysteine to phenylalanine inclusive. The kept DNA is CDR3 alone, 51 bases in frame from the first base.